The sequence of this T cell receptor (beta chain) was determined in a study of OX40 agonist ivuxolimab in advanced cancers. Turning to the study itself: The dose-escalation group included hepatocellular carcinoma, melanoma, renal cell carcinoma and head and neck cancer. Having had anti-PD-1, anti-PD-L1 or anti-CTLA-4 therapy before was allowed, and 40% to 45% had some.

This CDR3 is built from 17 residues. Trimming removed 5 bases at V and 2 bases at J, with 19 bases between. Germline V lookup: CDR1 LNHDA, CDR2 SQIVND (reference sequence). The protocol was immunoSEQ multiplex PCR, while the TCRdb copy is restricted to in-frame clones and leaves out a portion. The sample has under 25,000 clones, over 75% seen once. The receptor was isolated from an adult with an advanced solid tumor such as melanoma, head and neck, liver or kidney cancer. The rearrangement joins TRBV19 to TRBJ2-1; D possibly corresponds to TRBD2 (5 bases). The input for sequencing was CD4+ or CD8+ T cells sorted from blood, taken in a trial of the OX40 agonist ivuxolimab. The CDR3 here is CASSSPPGGLTYNEQFF. CDR3 bases: TGTGCCAGTAGTTCCCCCCCCGGCGGGTTAACCTACAATGAGCAGTTCTTC. The whole variable domain, remainder taken from reference TRBV19 and TRBJ2-1, is DGGITQSPKYLFRKEGQNVTLSCEQNLNHDAMYWYRQDPGQGLRLIYYSQIVNDFQKGDIAEGYSVSREKKESFPLTVTSAQKNPTAFYLCASSSPPGGLTYNEQFFGPGTRLTVL.